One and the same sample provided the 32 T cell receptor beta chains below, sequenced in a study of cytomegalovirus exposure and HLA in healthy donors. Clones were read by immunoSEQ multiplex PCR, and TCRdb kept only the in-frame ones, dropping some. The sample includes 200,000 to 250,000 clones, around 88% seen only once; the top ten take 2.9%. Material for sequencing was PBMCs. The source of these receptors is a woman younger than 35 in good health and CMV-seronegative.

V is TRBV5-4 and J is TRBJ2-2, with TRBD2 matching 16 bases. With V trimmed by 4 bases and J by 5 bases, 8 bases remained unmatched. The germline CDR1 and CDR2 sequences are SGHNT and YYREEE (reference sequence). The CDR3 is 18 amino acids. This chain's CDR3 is CASSRGTSGRAWTGELFF. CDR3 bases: TGTGCCAGCAGCCGCGGGACTAGCGGGAGGGCCTGGACCGGGGAGCTGTTTTTT.

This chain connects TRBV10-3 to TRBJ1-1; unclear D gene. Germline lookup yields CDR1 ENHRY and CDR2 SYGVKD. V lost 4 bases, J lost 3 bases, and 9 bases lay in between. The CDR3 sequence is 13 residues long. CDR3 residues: CAISVEEDTEAFF. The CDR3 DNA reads TGTGCCATCAGTGTCGAGGAGGACACTGAAGCTTTCTTT.

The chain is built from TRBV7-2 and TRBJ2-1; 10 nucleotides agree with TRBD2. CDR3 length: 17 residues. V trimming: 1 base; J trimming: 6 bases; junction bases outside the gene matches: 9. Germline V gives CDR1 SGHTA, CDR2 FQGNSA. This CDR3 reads CASSLGGSGRSINEQFF. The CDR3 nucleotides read TGTGCCAGCAGCTTAGGTGGTAGCGGGAGGAGCATCAATGAGCAGTTCTTC. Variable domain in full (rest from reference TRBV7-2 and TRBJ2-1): GAGVSQSPSNKVTEKGKDVELRCDPISGHTALYWYRQSLGQGLEFLIYFQGNSAPDKSGLPSDRFSAERTGGSVSTLTIQRTQQEDSAVYLCASSLGGSGRSINEQFFGPGTRLTVL.

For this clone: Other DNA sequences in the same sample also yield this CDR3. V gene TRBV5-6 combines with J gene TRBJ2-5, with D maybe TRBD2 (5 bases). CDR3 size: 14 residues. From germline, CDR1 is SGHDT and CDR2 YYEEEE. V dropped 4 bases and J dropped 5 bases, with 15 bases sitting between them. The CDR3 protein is CASSQLDRRETQYF. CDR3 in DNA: TGTGCCAGCAGCCAACTAGACCGACGGGAGACCCAGTACTTC.

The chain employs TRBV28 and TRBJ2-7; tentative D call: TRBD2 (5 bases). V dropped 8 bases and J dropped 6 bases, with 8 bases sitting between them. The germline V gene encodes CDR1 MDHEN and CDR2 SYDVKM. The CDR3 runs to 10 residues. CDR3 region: CASWGAEQYF. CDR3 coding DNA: TGTGCCAGCTGGGGAGCCGAGCAGTACTTC.

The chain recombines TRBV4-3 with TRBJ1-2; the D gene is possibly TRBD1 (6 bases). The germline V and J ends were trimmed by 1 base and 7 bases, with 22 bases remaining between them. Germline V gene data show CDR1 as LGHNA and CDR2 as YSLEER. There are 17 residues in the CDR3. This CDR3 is CASSQGADSLVRGGYTF. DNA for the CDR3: TGCGCCAGCAGCCAAGGGGCGGACAGCCTGGTTCGGGGTGGCTACACCTTC.

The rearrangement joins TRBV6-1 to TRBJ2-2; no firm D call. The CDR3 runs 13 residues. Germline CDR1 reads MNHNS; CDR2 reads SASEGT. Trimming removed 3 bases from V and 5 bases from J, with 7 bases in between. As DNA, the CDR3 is TGTGCCAGCAGTGAGCTATTTACCGGGGAGCTGTTTTTT. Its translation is CASSELFTGELFF.

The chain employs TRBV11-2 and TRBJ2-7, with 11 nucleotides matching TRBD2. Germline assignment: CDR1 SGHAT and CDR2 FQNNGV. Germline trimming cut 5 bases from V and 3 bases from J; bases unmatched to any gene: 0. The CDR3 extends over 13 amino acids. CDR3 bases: TGTGCCAGCAGCACTAGCGGGAGCTACGAGCAGTACTTC. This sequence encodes CASSTSGSYEQYF.

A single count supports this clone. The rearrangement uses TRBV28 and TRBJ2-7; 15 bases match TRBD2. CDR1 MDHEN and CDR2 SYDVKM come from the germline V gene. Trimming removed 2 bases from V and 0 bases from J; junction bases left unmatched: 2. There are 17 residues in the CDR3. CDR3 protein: CASSLPGLAGGSYEQYF. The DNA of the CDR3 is TGTGCCAGCAGTTTACCGGGACTAGCGGGAGGCTCCTACGAGCAGTACTTC.

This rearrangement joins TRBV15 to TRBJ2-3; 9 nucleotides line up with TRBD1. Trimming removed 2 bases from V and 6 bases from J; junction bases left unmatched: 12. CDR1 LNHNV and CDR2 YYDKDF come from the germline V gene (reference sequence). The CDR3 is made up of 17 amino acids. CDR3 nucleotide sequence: TGTGCCACCAGCAGATACCCCCCGGGGACAGGGCTCGATACGCAGTATTTT. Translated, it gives CATSRYPPGTGLDTQYF.

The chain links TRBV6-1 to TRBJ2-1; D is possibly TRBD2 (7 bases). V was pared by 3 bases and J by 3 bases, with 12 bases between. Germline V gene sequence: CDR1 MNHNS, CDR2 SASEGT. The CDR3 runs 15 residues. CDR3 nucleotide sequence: TGTGCCAGCAGTGAGGGGGCTAGCGGCTACAATGAGCAGTTCTTC. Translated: CASSEGASGYNEQFF.

This CDR3 is CASSEAFTTGEQFF. CDR3 in DNA: TGTGCCAGCAGTGAAGCGTTTACGACGGGGGAGCAGTTCTTC. V and J are TRBV2 and TRBJ2-1; D may be TRBD2 (5 bases). Trimming left V 0 bases short and J 10 bases short, with 13 bases between. The CDR3 length is 14 residues. CDR1 is SNHLY, CDR2 FYNNEI, per germline.

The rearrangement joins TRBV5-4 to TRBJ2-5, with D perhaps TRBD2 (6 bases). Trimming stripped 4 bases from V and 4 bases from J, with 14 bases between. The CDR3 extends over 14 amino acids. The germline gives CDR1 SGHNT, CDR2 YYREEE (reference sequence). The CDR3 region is CASSNIVGGETQYF. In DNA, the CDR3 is TGTGCCAGCAGCAACATAGTGGGGGGAGAGACCCAGTACTTC. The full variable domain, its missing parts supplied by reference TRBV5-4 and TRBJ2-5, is ETGVTQSPTHLIKTRGQQVTLRCSSQSGHNTVSWYQQALGQGPQFIFQYYREEENGRGNFPPRFSGLQFPNYSSELNVNALELDDSALYLCASSNIVGGETQYFGPGTRLLVL.

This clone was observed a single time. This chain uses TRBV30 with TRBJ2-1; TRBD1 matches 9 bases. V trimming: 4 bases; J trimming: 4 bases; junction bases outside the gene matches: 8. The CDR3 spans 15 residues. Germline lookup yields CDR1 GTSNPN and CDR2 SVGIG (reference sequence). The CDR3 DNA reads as TGTGCCTGGATAGATGGGACAGGGCCATACAATGAGCAGTTCTTC. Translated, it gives CAWIDGTGPYNEQFF. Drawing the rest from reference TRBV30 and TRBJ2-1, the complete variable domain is SQTIHQWPATLVQPVGSPLSLECTVEGTSNPNLYWYRQAAGRGLQLLFYSVGIGQISSEVPQNLSASRPQDRQFILSSKKLLLSDSGFYLCAWIDGTGPYNEQFFGPGTRLTVL.

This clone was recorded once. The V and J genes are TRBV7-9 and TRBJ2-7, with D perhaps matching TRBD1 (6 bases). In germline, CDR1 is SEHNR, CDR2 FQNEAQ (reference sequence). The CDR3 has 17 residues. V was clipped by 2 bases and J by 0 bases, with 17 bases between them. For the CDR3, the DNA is TGTGCCAGCAGCTTAAGGGACAACTCCAAAAGCTCCTACGAGCAGTACTTC. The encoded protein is CASSLRDNSKSSYEQYF.

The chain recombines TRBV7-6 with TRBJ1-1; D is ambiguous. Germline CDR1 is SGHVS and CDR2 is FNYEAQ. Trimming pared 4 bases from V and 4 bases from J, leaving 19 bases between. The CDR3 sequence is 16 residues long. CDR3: CASSSPLEGGGTEAFF. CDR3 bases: TGTGCCAGCAGCTCCCCCCTTGAGGGTGGTGGCACTGAAGCTTTCTTT.

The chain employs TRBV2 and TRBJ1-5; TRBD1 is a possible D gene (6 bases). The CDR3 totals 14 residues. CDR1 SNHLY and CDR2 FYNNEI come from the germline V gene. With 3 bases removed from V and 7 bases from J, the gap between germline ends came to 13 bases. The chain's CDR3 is CASSDTGNWQPQHF. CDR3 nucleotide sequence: TGTGCCAGCAGTGACACAGGGAACTGGCAGCCCCAGCATTTT.

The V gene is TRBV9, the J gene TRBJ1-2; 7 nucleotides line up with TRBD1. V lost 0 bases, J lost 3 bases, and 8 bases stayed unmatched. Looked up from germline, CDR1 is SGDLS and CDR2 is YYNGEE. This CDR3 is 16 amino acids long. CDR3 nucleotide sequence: TGTGCCAGCAGCGTAGACGGACAGGCACGGCACTATGGCTACACCTTC. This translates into CASSVDGQARHYGYTF.

The CDR3 sequence is CASTERVRSNTIYF. As DNA, the CDR3 is TGTGCCAGCACCGAACGAGTAAGGAGTAACACCATATATTTT. The V call is TRBV28, the J call TRBJ1-3; D remains unclear. The V gene's germline CDR1 is MDHEN and CDR2 SYDVKM. V dropped 7 bases and J dropped 7 bases, with 17 bases sitting between them. This CDR3 has 14 residues.

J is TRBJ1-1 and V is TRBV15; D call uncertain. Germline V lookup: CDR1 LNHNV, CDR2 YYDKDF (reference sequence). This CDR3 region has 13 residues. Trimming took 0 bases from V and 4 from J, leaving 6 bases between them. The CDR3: CATSRDWATEAFF. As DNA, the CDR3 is TGTGCCACCAGCAGAGATTGGGCCACTGAAGCTTTCTTT.

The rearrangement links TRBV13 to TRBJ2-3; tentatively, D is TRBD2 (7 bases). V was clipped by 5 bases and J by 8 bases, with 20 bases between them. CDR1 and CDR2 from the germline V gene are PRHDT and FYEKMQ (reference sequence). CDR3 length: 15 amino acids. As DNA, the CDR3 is TGTGCCAGCAGCCGCGGGGGCGGGATCACTGGTACGCAGTATTTT. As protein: CASSRGGGITGTQYF.

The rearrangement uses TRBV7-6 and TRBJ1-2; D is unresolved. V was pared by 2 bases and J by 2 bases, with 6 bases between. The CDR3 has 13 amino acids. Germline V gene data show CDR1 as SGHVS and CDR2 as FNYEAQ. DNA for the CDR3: TGTGCCAGCAGCTTATCTAAGAACTATGGCTACACCTTC. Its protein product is CASSLSKNYGYTF.

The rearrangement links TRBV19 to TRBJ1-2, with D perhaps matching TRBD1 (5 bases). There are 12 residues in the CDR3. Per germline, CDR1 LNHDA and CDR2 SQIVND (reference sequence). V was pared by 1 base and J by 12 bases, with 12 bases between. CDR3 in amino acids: CASSIGGIGNTF. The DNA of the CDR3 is TGTGCCAGTAGTATAGGGGGCATTGGAAACACCTTC.

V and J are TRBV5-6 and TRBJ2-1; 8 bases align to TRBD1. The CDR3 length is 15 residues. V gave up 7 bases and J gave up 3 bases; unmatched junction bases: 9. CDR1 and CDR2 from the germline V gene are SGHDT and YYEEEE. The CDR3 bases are TGTGCCAGCGGTTGGGCAGGGGGCATCTACAATGAGCAGTTCTTC. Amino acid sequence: CASGWAGGIYNEQFF.

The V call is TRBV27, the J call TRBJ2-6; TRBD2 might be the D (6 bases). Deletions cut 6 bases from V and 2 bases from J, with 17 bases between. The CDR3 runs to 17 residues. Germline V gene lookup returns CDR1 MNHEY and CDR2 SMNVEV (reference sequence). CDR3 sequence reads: CASSLTEGFAGANVLTF. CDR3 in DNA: TGTGCCAGCAGCCTCACGGAGGGATTCGCTGGGGCCAACGTCCTGACTTTC.

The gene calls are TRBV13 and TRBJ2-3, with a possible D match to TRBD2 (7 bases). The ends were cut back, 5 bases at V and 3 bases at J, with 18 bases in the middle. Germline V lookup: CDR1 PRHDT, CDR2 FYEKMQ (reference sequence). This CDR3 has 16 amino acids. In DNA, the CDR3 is TGTGCCAGCAGCACCGGGGGGCTAGCGATGACAGATACGCAGTATTTT. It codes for CASSTGGLAMTDTQYF. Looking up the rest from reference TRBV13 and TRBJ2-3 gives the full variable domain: AAGVIQSPRHLIKEKRETATLKCYPIPRHDTVYWYQQGPGQDPQFLISFYEKMQSDKGSIPDRFSAQQFSDYHSELNMSSLELGDSALYFCASSTGGLAMTDTQYFGPGTRLTVL.

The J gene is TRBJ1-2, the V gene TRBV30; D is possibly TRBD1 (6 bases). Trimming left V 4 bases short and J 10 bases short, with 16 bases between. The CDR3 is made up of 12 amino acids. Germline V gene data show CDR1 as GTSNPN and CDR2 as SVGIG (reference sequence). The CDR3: CAWTPGRGYYTF. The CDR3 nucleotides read TGTGCCTGGACCCCGGGCAGGGGCTACTACACCTTC.

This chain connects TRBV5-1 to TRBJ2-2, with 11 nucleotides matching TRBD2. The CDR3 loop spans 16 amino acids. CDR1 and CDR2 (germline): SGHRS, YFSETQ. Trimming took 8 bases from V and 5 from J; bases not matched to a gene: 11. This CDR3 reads CARGLAGGIRTGELFF. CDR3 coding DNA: TGCGCCAGGGGGCTAGCGGGAGGCATAAGAACCGGGGAGCTGTTTTTT.

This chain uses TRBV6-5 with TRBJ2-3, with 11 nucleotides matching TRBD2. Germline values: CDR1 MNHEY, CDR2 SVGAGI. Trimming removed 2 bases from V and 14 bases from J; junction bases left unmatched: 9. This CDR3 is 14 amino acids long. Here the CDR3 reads CASSYRLAGGPPYF. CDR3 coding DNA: TGTGCCAGCAGTTACAGGCTAGCGGGAGGCCCGCCGTATTTT.

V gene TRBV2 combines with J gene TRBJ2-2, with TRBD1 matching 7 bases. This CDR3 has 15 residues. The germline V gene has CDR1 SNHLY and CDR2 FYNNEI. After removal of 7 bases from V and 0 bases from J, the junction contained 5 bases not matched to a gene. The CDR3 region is CASIRDRANTGELFF. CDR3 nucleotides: TGTGCCAGCATAAGGGACAGAGCGAACACCGGGGAGCTGTTTTTT.

This chain's CDR3 is CASSLYQGGGYTF. The CDR3 nucleotides read TGTGCCAGCAGTTTATACCAGGGTGGGGGCTACACCTTC. The V and J genes are TRBV28 and TRBJ1-2; tentative D call: TRBD1 (5 bases). The CDR3 sequence is 13 residues long. Trimming took 1 base from V and 8 from J, leaving 11 bases between them. From germline, CDR1 is MDHEN and CDR2 SYDVKM.

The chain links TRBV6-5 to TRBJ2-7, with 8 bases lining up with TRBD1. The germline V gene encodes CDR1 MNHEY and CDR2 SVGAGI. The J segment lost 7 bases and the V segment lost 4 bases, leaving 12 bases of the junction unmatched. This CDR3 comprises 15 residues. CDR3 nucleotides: TGTGCCAGCAGTTCTCTCTGGGACAGGTTTGGGGAGCAGTACTTC. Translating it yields CASSSLWDRFGEQYF.